The rows below give T cell receptor beta chains drawn from one sample of a study of T cell repertoires in ileal Crohn's disease. Profiled with immunoSEQ multiplex PCR; TCRdb holds only in-frame clones, not every one. There are some 15,000 clones in the sample; around 80% occur only once, and about 6.5% lies in the top ten. The sequenced sample consisted of ileal tissue. Every receptor here comes from an adult with Crohn's disease. CDR3s include the opening cysteine and the closing phenylalanine or tryptophan. The order of the fields is clone size, V gene, J gene, D gene, CDR3 protein. The D gene is left open where the match is weak. A clone size is listed for some rows: how often the clone was seen (once, few, many), or a class if it is expanded.

NA,TRBV29-1,TRBJ2-1,TRBD2,CSVELLAGGSYNEQFF
NA,TRBV6-1,TRBJ1-3,NA,CASSASGHTTDSGNTIYF
NA,TRBV11-2,TRBJ2-3,TRBD2,CASSLGPISGGDTQYF
NA,TRBV7-9,TRBJ1-1,NA,CASSWGGTGRFTEAFF
NA,TRBV29-1,TRBJ1-1,TRBD1,CSVTRPVGGRNTEAFF
NA,TRBV2,TRBJ2-6,TRBD1,CASGTGRLAGANVLTF
NA,TRBV5-4,TRBJ2-5,TRBD2,CASSLGPSGEETQYF
NA,TRBV19,TRBJ1-1,NA,CASSMQGGNTEAFF
once,TRBV10-3,TRBJ2-5,NA,CAISGRRGETQYF
NA,TRBV5-1,TRBJ2-1,TRBD2,CASSPRTSGYSYNEQFF
NA,TRBV5-5,TRBJ1-2,TRBD1,CASSSDRGRGGYTF
NA,TRBV10-1,TRBJ2-7,NA,CASRTTGDRNEQYF
NA,TRBV27,TRBJ2-7,TRBD2,CASSPDLAGGLEQYF
once,TRBV29-1,TRBJ1-2,NA,CSVGPGTGANYGYTF
few,TRBV5-5,TRBJ2-1,NA,CASSLATHNEQFF
NA,TRBV29-1,TRBJ1-2,NA,CSAGDRNYGYTF
NA,TRBV5-1,TRBJ1-2,TRBD1,CASSFQGTGLNGYTF
few,TRBV5-6,TRBJ1-2,NA,CASSPGGYYGYTF
NA,TRBV28,TRBJ2-7,NA,CASRGGAPGREQYF
NA,TRBV29-1,TRBJ2-1,NA,CSGRRVPATPVSADNEQFF
NA,TRBV28,TRBJ2-7,TRBD1,CASSLGDRAADF
NA,TRBV4-3,TRBJ1-2,NA,CASRESVGGGGVFNYGYTF
NA,TRBV11-3,TRBJ2-7,NA,CASSLGTTSYEQYF
once,TRBV2,TRBJ2-3,TRBD2,CASSDYGGGITDTQYF
NA,TRBV5-4,TRBJ2-5,NA,CASSRVSGETQYF
NA,TRBV27,TRBJ2-3,TRBD1,CASSRRQGAGTDTQYF
few,TRBV29-1,TRBJ2-7,NA,CSATKSSYEQYF
NA,TRBV7-3,TRBJ2-1,NA,CASRPTAGTVKFF
NA,TRBV28,TRBJ2-2,NA,CASTASVTGELFF
NA,TRBV9,TRBJ2-7,TRBD2,CASSVGLAQTRQYF
NA,TRBV4-1,TRBJ2-5,NA,CASGELGYETQYF
once,TRBV5-6,TRBJ2-5,TRBD1,CASSLGDRVWETQYF
once,TRBV21-1,TRBJ2-3,NA,CASSKRSRDTQYF
NA,TRBV15,TRBJ1-1,NA,CATSRAQLNTEAFF
NA,TRBV5-1,TRBJ2-7,TRBD1,CASSSLTGDEQYF
few,TRBV6-6,TRBJ2-7,TRBD1,CASSSDRGQIGQYF
NA,TRBV7-3,TRBJ1-5,NA,CASSLNGGQPQHF
NA,TRBV5-1,TRBJ1-5,NA,CASSEGTRGNQPQHF
few,TRBV4-3,TRBJ2-6,NA,CASSQITGGANVLTF
NA,TRBV28,TRBJ1-5,TRBD1,CATRYTGGNQPQHF
NA,TRBV6-4,TRBJ2-3,TRBD2,CASSDSAGGPTDTQYF
NA,TRBV6-5,TRBJ1-2,NA,CASSYSPRQAKGGYTF
NA,TRBV7-8,TRBJ2-5,TRBD1,CASSYNGQVQETQYF
NA,TRBV7-2,TRBJ2-5,TRBD2,CASSLISGSGGETQYF
NA,TRBV5-1,TRBJ2-4,NA,CASSLAPRPAGKNIQYF
NA,TRBV7-8,TRBJ2-1,TRBD2,CASTRWGGSGSTYNEQFF
NA,TRBV5-4,TRBJ2-7,NA,CASSWGPLFEQYF
NA,TRBV7-9,TRBJ2-4,TRBD1,CASSVGQGFIQYF
few,TRBV6-6,TRBJ2-7,NA,CASSQNRVNEQYF
few,TRBV9,TRBJ2-7,TRBD2,CASSAGLVSSYEQYF
NA,TRBV15,TRBJ2-5,TRBD1,CATSRGGTGRQETQYF
NA,TRBV6-5,TRBJ2-2,TRBD2,CASSYFRAGGPGELFF